This TCR beta chain derives from a study of response to subunit inactivated influenza vaccine. Of note for this clonotype: Its antigen is still unknown.

Each CDR3 protein is one row after TCRdb ran MiXCR on the RT-PCR reads. Of hundreds of thousands of distinct CDR3 sequences in the sample, roughly 8.2% were seen once. General study findings and limits: Few additional T cells are recruited per seasonal influenza vaccination, authors suggested.

Source: PBMCs from blood, taken roughly 24 months after vaccination. This TCR was recovered from a man aged 50-75 years who received an inactivated influenza vaccine.

The CDR3 reads CASSRWGTSSYEQYF. The CDR3 coding sequence is TGTGCCAGCAGCCGTTGGGGGACGAGCTCCTACGAGCAGTACTTC. The V and J genes are TRBV5-8 and TRBJ2-7; D is possibly TRBD1 or TRBD2 (5 bases each). CDR1 is SGHTS, CDR2 YDEGEE, per germline. The CDR3 has 15 amino acids. Deletions cut 4 bases from V and 0 bases from J, with 14 bases between.